One sample yielded the 15 T cell receptor beta chains listed below, sequenced in a study of beta chain features in type 1 diabetes. General observations from the study: Moderate but significant shortening of TCRB CDR3s was recorded in all four CD4+ subsets from Type 1 diabetes patients.

Sequenced material consisted of expressed TCRB transcripts (all of the isolated RNA was reverse transcribed). This table comes from immunoSEQ multiplex PCR, and its TCRdb copy is limited to in-frame clones, with some not included. The table lists approximately 170,000 clones, about 7.9% of them singletons. These receptors have no known antigen. Sequenced: central memory CD4+ T cells from blood. The origin of the receptors is a man aged 18 to 35 with type 1 diabetes.

V is TRBV25-1 and J is TRBJ2-3, with 7 bases lining up with TRBD1. V was clipped by 4 bases and J by 4 bases; unmatched bases: 14. The CDR3 loop spans 17 amino acids. The germline CDR1 and CDR2 sequences are MGHDK and SYGVNS. The CDR3: CASSGRTGPLGADTQYF. CDR3 DNA sequence: TGTGCCAGCAGTGGTCGGACAGGCCCATTGGGGGCAGATACGCAGTATTTT. Based on the CDR3 plus reference TRBV25-1 and TRBJ2-3, the full variable domain is EADIYQTPRYLVIGTGKKITLECSQTMGHDKMYWYQQDPGMELHLIHYSYGVNSTEKGDLSSESTVSRIRTEHFPLTLESARPSHTSQYLCASSGRTGPLGADTQYFGPGTRLTVL.

This clone was seen only a few times. The CDR3 sequence is CASSPQGSGANVLTF. CDR3 in DNA: TGTGCCAGCAGCCCGCAGGGTTCTGGGGCCAACGTCCTGACTTTC. This chain connects TRBV7-2 to TRBJ2-6; D is perhaps TRBD1 (5 bases). The germline V gene has CDR1 SGHTA and CDR2 FQGNSA. The CDR3 contains 15 residues. V was clipped by 5 bases and J by 1 base, with 9 bases between them.

This clone occurred a few times. V is TRBV21-1 and J is TRBJ2-1; TRBD1, the table's D call, was not compared with the DNA. TRBV21-1 is a pseudogene. The CDR3 spans 16 residues. CDR3 bases: TGTGCCAGCAGCGCTCAATCCGGGACAGAGACCAATGAGCAGTTCTTC. Translated, it gives CASSAQSGTETNEQFF.

DNA for the CDR3: TGCGCCAGCAGCAAGATTCCGGGACAGGGGGCTTCGCGGAATTCACCCCTCCACTTT. Amino acids: CASSKIPGQGASRNSPLHF. The V and J genes are TRBV5-1 and TRBJ1-6; 12 bases are a match to TRBD1. The germline gives CDR1 SGHRS, CDR2 YFSETQ. CDR3 length: 19 residues. J lost 7 bases, V lost 4 bases, and 15 bases had no gene match.

This sequence joins TRBV6-1 and TRBJ2-1; 9 nucleotides align to TRBD1. CDR1 is MNHNS, CDR2 SASEGT, per germline. The CDR3 runs 13 residues. V lost 7 bases to trimming and J lost 6 bases; unmatched junction nucleotides: 4. The CDR3 DNA follows: TGTGCCAGCAACCGACAGGGGGGCAATGAGCAGTTCTTC. It yields the protein CASNRQGGNEQFF.

This clone has just a few counts. V usage is TRBV7-2 and J usage is TRBJ1-2; the match to TRBD1 covers 9 bases. The V gene's germline CDR1 is SGHTA and CDR2 FQGNSA. After removal of 5 bases from V and 4 bases from J, the junction contained 8 bases not matched to a gene. The CDR3 runs to 15 residues. CDR3: CASSQQQGAVYGYTF. CDR3 DNA: TGTGCCAGCAGCCAACAACAGGGGGCGGTCTATGGCTACACCTTC.

The rearrangement joins TRBV5-1 to TRBJ2-7, with 7 positions matching TRBD2. CDR3 length: 11 residues. V dropped 7 bases and J dropped 3; count of bases not matched to a gene: 1. Germline V lookup: CDR1 SGHRS, CDR2 YFSETQ. The CDR3 DNA reads TGCGCCAGCGGGGACTACTACGAGCAGTACTTC. This gives the protein CASGDYYEQYF. Combining the CDR3 with reference TRBV5-1 and TRBJ2-7 gives the whole variable domain KAGVTQTPRYLIKTRGQQVTLSCSPISGHRSVSWYQQTPGQGLQFLFEYFSETQRNKGNFPGRFSGRQFSNSRSEMNVSTLELGDSALYLCASGDYYEQYFGPGTRLTVT.

This rearrangement joins TRBV5-4 to TRBJ1-6; 8 positions match TRBD1. J lost 10 bases, V lost 5 bases, and 8 bases had no gene match. Germline assignment: CDR1 SGHNT and CDR2 YYREEE (reference sequence). The CDR3 has 14 residues. CDR3 sequence: CASRSDRDESPLHF. CDR3 bases: TGTGCCAGCAGGTCGGACAGGGATGAGTCACCCCTCCACTTT.

The rearrangement uses TRBV19 and TRBJ1-6; D is unresolved. Germline CDR1 and CDR2: LNHDA and SQIVND (reference sequence). The CDR3 spans 13 residues. Trimming pared 6 bases from V and 7 bases from J, leaving 10 bases between. CDR3 in DNA: TGTGCCAGTAGGGACTTGTGGAATTCACCCCTCCACTTT. It translates to CASRDLWNSPLHF. Drawing the rest from reference TRBV19 and TRBJ1-6, the complete variable domain is DGGITQSPKYLFRKEGQNVTLSCEQNLNHDAMYWYRQDPGQGLRLIYYSQIVNDFQKGDIAEGYSVSREKKESFPLTVTSAQKNPTAFYLCASRDLWNSPLHFGNGTRLTVT.

This clone was seen a few times. The chain joins TRBV5-4 to TRBJ1-2; 7 bases are a match to TRBD1. The CDR3 is made up of 13 amino acids. Germline V CDR1 and CDR2: SGHNT, YYREEE (reference sequence). With V trimmed by 3 bases and J by 2 bases, 1 base remained unmatched. The CDR3, as DNA: TGTGCCAGCAGCTCGGGACAGAACTATGGCTACACCTTC. Amino acid sequence: CASSSGQNYGYTF.

In its sample, this clone was seen a few times. This chain connects TRBV25-1 to TRBJ2-3; a possible D gene is TRBD2 (6 bases). V lost 7 bases and J lost 4, with 18 bases in between. CDR1 and CDR2 from the germline V gene are MGHDK and SYGVNS. The CDR3 loop spans 15 amino acids. DNA of the CDR3: TGTGCCAGCACCGGGGGAATTGTTGAGGCAGATACGCAGTATTTT. Translation: CASTGGIVEADTQYF.

This sequence joins TRBV21-1 and TRBJ1-2. TRBV21-1 is classified as a pseudogene. The CDR3 consists of 15 residues. CDR3 DNA sequence: TGTGCCAGCAGCACCGAGATTCCGGTCGATTATGGCTACACCTTC. Translation gives CASSTEIPVDYGYTF.

This clone has just a few counts. V usage is TRBV5-1 and J usage is TRBJ1-2; D is possibly TRBD1 (5 bases). With 2 bases removed from V and 8 bases from J, the gap between germline ends came to 16 bases. Germline V lookup: CDR1 SGHRS, CDR2 YFSETQ. This CDR3 spans 14 amino acids. The DNA for the CDR3 is TGCGCCAGCAGCTTTTCGCAGGGAGGTCGCGGCTACACCTTC. It yields the protein CASSFSQGGRGYTF.

This clone was counted a few times. The V and J genes are TRBV5-1 and TRBJ1-1; weak D call: TRBD1 (5 bases). Germline V CDR1 and CDR2: SGHRS, YFSETQ. This CDR3 has 13 amino acids. Trimming took off 7 bases at V and 1 base at J, with 11 bases between the two ends. CDR3 sequence: CASGAGQNTEAFF. The DNA of the CDR3 is TGCGCCAGCGGCGCAGGGCAGAACACTGAAGCTTTCTTT. Supplemented by reference TRBV5-1 and TRBJ1-1, the full variable domain reads KAGVTQTPRYLIKTRGQQVTLSCSPISGHRSVSWYQQTPGQGLQFLFEYFSETQRNKGNFPGRFSGRQFSNSRSEMNVSTLELGDSALYLCASGAGQNTEAFFGQGTRLTVV.

This clone was counted a few times. The chain combines TRBV18 with TRBJ1-2; D may be TRBD1 (6 bases). The germline gives CDR1 KGHSH, CDR2 LQKENI. With 6 bases removed from V and 3 bases from J, the gap between germline ends came to 11 bases. The CDR3 runs to 13 residues. CDR3 nucleotide sequence: TGTGCCAGCTCGATACAGGGAGACTATGGCTACACCTTC. Protein product: CASSIQGDYGYTF. The full variable domain, with the rest looked up from reference TRBV18 and TRBJ1-2, is NAGVMQNPRHLVRRRGQEARLRCSPMKGHSHVYWYRQLPEEGLKFMVYLQKENIIDESGMPKERFSAEFPKEGPSILRIQQVVRGDSAAYFCASSIQGDYGYTFGSGTRLTVV.